This TCR beta chain was recorded in a study of T cells after somatic rescue of genetic block. Only in-frame clones appear in the TCRdb table, and some are missing; sequencing was by immunoSEQ multiplex PCR. The sample has about 15,000 clones, around 70% seen once. Germline CDR1 reads SGHRS; CDR2 reads YFSETQ. V gave up 0 bases and J gave up 3 bases, with 10 bases separating them. The CDR3 has 14 residues. This clone was seen once. The clonotype was recovered from a boy younger than 18. Sequenced material: peripheral blood mononuclear cells (PBMCs). The genes are TRBV5-1 and TRBJ2-7, with D perhaps TRBD2 (6 bases). CDR3 DNA: TGCGCCAGCAGCTTGGGGGCGGGGCTCTACGAGCAGTACTTC. Amino acids: CASSLGAGLYEQYF.